The entry below gives a single T cell receptor beta chain sequence along with its context. This sample was taken from a study of Ad26.COV2.S vaccination and SARS-CoV-2 variants. Germline V CDR1 and CDR2: SGHRS, YFSETQ. This CDR3 spans 15 amino acids. The V and J ends lost 0 bases and 6 bases respectively, with 10 bases between them. The treatment was: around 19 received Ad26.COV2.S at low or high dose, single or two shots; about 5 received placebo; per-sample allocation not given. It was on day 63 after the first vaccine or placebo injection that samples were taken. Assay used: immunoSEQ multiplex PCR; TCRdb lists only in-frame clones, some missing. Here the sample spans fewer than 400,000 clones, around 83% being singletons.

Sequenced here: peripheral blood, sampled in a trial of Ad26.COV2.S vaccine versus placebo. This receptor was taken from a person aged 18-65 years who received the Ad26.COV2.S COVID-19 vaccine or a placebo. The chain joins TRBV5-1 to TRBJ1-6, with TRBD1 as a possible D gene (6 bases). CDR3: CASSLGTERNSPLHF. DNA for the CDR3: TGCGCCAGCAGCTTGGGGACAGAGCGTAATTCACCCCTCCACTTT.